This record covers a single T cell receptor (beta chain). The source of the sample is a study of cytomegalovirus exposure and HLA in healthy donors. Germline loops: CDR1 SNHLY, CDR2 FYNNEI. V was shortened by 3 bases and J by 2 bases, with 12 bases between the two germline ends. This CDR3 contains 15 residues. PCR employed 60 Vbeta and 13 Jbeta primers. Profiled with immunoSEQ multiplex PCR; TCRdb holds only in-frame clones, not every one. This sample has almost 200,000 clones, with 79% found just once. This clonotype was obtained from a woman in her 30s in good health and CMV-seropositive. Sample: PBMCs. The chain recombines TRBV2 with TRBJ2-3; D is perhaps TRBD2 (6 bases). CDR3 amino acids: CASSERGVDTDTQYF. The CDR3, as DNA: TGTGCCAGCAGTGAGCGGGGAGTTGACACAGATACGCAGTATTTT. The whole variable domain, filled in from reference TRBV2 and TRBJ2-3, reads EPEVTQTPSHQVTQMGQEVILRCVPISNHLYFYWYRQILGQKVEFLVSFYNNEISEKSEIFDDQFSVERPDGSNFTLKIRSTKLEDSAMYFCASSERGVDTDTQYFGPGTRLTVL.